This entry lists 13 T cell receptor beta chains sequenced from one sample in a study of shared clonotypes between healthy human individuals. Naive-designated CD8 cells lacked CD45RO, were positively enriched for CCR7, and omitted terminally differentiated effector memory CD45RA+ cells. This table comes from immunoSEQ multiplex PCR, and its TCRdb copy is limited to in-frame clones, with some not included. The sample lists about 2.1 million clones, just over 90% occurring once. Sequencing input: naive CD8+ T cells from PBMCs. The receptor source for this set is a man between 18 and 29 years old in good health. Some clones in this sample may be carry-over from other donors' samples.

The J gene is TRBJ1-5, the V gene TRBV6-4; TRBD1 is a possible D gene (5 bases). Between the trimmed V and J ends, which lost 6 bases and 2 bases, there was a span of 17 bases. There are 16 residues in the CDR3. Germline values: CDR1 MRHNA, CDR2 SNTAGT. The CDR3 DNA follows: TGTGCCAGCAGATCCCCTTGGGGGTGTCGCAATCAGCCCCAGCATTTT. Translated, it gives CASRSPWGCRNQPQHF.

The V call is TRBV7-9, the J call TRBJ2-3; 10 bases are shared with TRBD2. V was pared by 8 bases and J by 11 bases, with 16 bases of the junction left unmatched. The CDR3 is made up of 15 amino acids. The germline CDR1 and CDR2 sequences are SEHNR and FQNEAQ (reference sequence). The CDR3 DNA is TGTGCCAGCCGCCCGGGACTAGCGTTACCTGGAGGGCAGTATTTT. As protein: CASRPGLALPGGQYF. Based on the CDR3 plus reference TRBV7-9 and TRBJ2-3, the full variable domain is DTGVSQNPRHKITKRGQNVTFRCDPISEHNRLYWYRQTLGQGPEFLTYFQNEAQLEKSRLLSDRFSAERPKGSFSTLEIQRTEQGDSAMYLCASRPGLALPGGQYFGPGTRLTVL.

The J gene is TRBJ2-1, the V gene TRBV28; 8 bases are shared with TRBD2. The germline V gene has CDR1 MDHEN and CDR2 SYDVKM. The CDR3 totals 14 residues. V was pared by 7 bases and J by 3 bases, with 5 bases of the junction left unmatched. Here the CDR3 DNA reads TGTGCCAGCACCATAGCGGGACTCTACAATGAGCAGTTCTTC. As protein: CASTIAGLYNEQFF.

This sequence joins TRBV7-9 and TRBJ2-1; TRBD1 matches at 7 bases. The junction had 2 bases not matched to a gene; V was cut back by 4 bases and J by 8 bases. The CDR3 consists of 12 residues. Germline V lookup: CDR1 SEHNR, CDR2 FQNEAQ (reference sequence). The CDR3 nucleotides read TGTGCCAGCAGCTGGACAGGCCATGAGCAGTTCTTC. It codes for CASSWTGHEQFF.

The chain couples TRBV5-1 to TRBJ2-1, with 11 bases lining up with TRBD2. From germline, CDR1 is SGHRS and CDR2 YFSETQ. The CDR3 consists of 16 residues. J lost 4 bases, V lost 4 bases, and 7 bases had no gene match. CDR3 sequence: CASSDGLAGAYNEQFF. The CDR3, as DNA: TGCGCCAGCAGCGACGGACTAGCGGGTGCATACAATGAGCAGTTCTTC. The complete variable domain, with remaining parts taken from reference TRBV5-1 and TRBJ2-1, reads KAGVTQTPRYLIKTRGQQVTLSCSPISGHRSVSWYQQTPGQGLQFLFEYFSETQRNKGNFPGRFSGRQFSNSRSEMNVSTLELGDSALYLCASSDGLAGAYNEQFFGPGTRLTVL.

This clone has a single count. The genes are TRBV14 and TRBJ2-7; 12 bases line up with TRBD2. V lost 2 bases and J lost 1; bases outside the gene matches: 6. Germline CDR1 SGHDN, CDR2 FVKESK. This CDR3 is built from 17 residues. The CDR3 loop reads CASSQFHTSGRSYEQYF. The DNA of the CDR3 is TGTGCCAGCAGCCAATTCCATACTAGCGGGAGGTCCTACGAGCAGTACTTC.

V is TRBV18 and J is TRBJ2-7, with D possibly matching TRBD2 (5 bases). This CDR3 spans 13 amino acids. From germline, CDR1 is KGHSH and CDR2 LQKENI. Trimming took off 5 bases at V and 1 base at J, with 9 bases between the two ends. The CDR3 here is CASSWTGSYEQYF. The CDR3 nucleotides are TGTGCCAGCTCATGGACTGGATCCTACGAGCAGTACTTC.

The rearrangement uses TRBV25-1 and TRBJ1-2; D is unresolved. Germline-derived CDR1 and CDR2 are MGHDK and SYGVNS. V gave up 4 bases and J gave up 6 bases, with 15 bases separating them. The CDR3 has 14 residues. CDR3 amino acids: CASSAPGRPDGYTF. CDR3 bases: TGTGCCAGCAGTGCCCCCGGACGGCCTGATGGCTACACCTTC.

V and J are TRBV27 and TRBJ1-5; D possibly corresponds to TRBD1 (5 bases). This CDR3 has 13 amino acids. V lost 7 bases to trimming and J lost 3 bases, with 10 bases between them. Germline CDR1 reads MNHEY; CDR2 reads SMNVEV (reference sequence). CDR3 bases: TGTGCCAGCAAACAGGCGGCCAATCAGCCCCAGCATTTT. This sequence encodes CASKQAANQPQHF.

The V and J genes are TRBV9 and TRBJ2-7; D might be TRBD1 (6 bases). Deletions cut 1 base from V and 3 bases from J, with 17 bases between. Germline CDR1 SGDLS, CDR2 YYNGEE. The CDR3 has 16 amino acids. DNA for the CDR3: TGTGCCAGCAGCGTATACGGCACAGGGAGACTCTACGAGCAGTACTTC. Translated: CASSVYGTGRLYEQYF.

Remarks on this clone: The same CDR3 arises from other DNA sequences in this sample as well. The chain recombines TRBV27 with TRBJ1-2; a weak D match, TRBD1 (5 bases). CDR3 length equals 12 residues. Germline loops: CDR1 MNHEY, CDR2 SMNVEV (reference sequence). V dropped 6 bases and J dropped 6 bases, with 11 bases sitting between them. This CDR3 is CASSLPGDGYTF. The CDR3 region has the DNA TGTGCCAGCAGCCTCCCGGGGGATGGCTACACCTTC.

This chain joins TRBV7-9 and TRBJ2-1, with D perhaps matching TRBD2 (5 bases). V dropped 0 bases and J dropped 15 bases, with 12 bases sitting between them. CDR1 and CDR2 (germline): SEHNR, FQNEAQ (reference sequence). The CDR3 has 12 amino acids. The CDR3 sequence: CASSLAEGERFF. CDR3 DNA sequence: TGTGCCAGCAGCTTAGCTGAGGGAGAACGGTTCTTC.

This clone was picked up one time. The rearrangement joins TRBV11-2 to TRBJ2-5; possibly TRBD1 for D (6 bases). The germline V and J ends were trimmed by 7 bases and 5 bases, with 11 bases remaining between them. The CDR3 has 12 residues. Germline V lookup: CDR1 SGHAT, CDR2 FQNNGV. The CDR3 coding sequence is TGTGCCAGCACCACAGGGCGGGAGACCCAGTACTTC. It is translated as CASTTGRETQYF.